This T cell receptor beta chain was captured in a study of post-analysis software for immune sequencing data. CDR1 and CDR2 from the germline V gene are MNHNY and SVGAGI (reference sequence). The CDR3 loop spans 14 amino acids. Trimming took off 2 bases at V and 3 bases at J, with 11 bases between the two ends. Study-level points and caveats: With TRBV5-6, TRBV5-1 and TRBV20-1 included, five TRBV segments were more frequent in patients than in controls.

Unique molecular identifiers were built into the TCR beta cDNA libraries. A single record per CDR3 protein comes from TCRdb applying MiXCR to the PCR reads. Seen here are hundreds of thousands of distinct CDR3 sequences, around 27% observed once, and the top ten hold approximately 0.6%. This clonotype has more than one count but fewer than ten. Its antigen is unidentified. This TCR was sampled from a girl aged 5 to 17 with multiple sclerosis. The rearrangement uses TRBV6-6 and TRBJ2-7, with D perhaps assigned TRBD1 or TRBD2 (5 bases each). What was sequenced was blood. CDR3 amino acids: CASSYGRGVYEQYF. The CDR3 DNA reads as TGTGCCAGCAGTTACGGGAGAGGGGTCTACGAGCAGTACTTC.